A selection of T cell receptor beta chains follows, all from one sample in a study of Ad26.COV2.S vaccination and SARS-CoV-2 variants. The repertoire was sequenced with immunoSEQ multiplex PCR; TCRdb's copy has only in-frame clones and lacks some. Here the sample spans fewer than 800,000 clones, around 90% being singletons. The material was peripheral blood, obtained in a trial of Ad26.COV2.S vaccine versus placebo. These TCRs come from a person between 18 and 60 years old who received the Ad26.COV2.S COVID-19 vaccine or a placebo. Both conserved end residues are part of each CDR3. The D gene is left open where the match is weak. Expanded clones are given a class, and other clones once, few, many or no size at all.

-	TRBV9	-	TRBJ1-5	CASSVGDYSNQPQHF	TGTGCCAGCAGCGTCGGGGATTATAGCAATCAGCCCCAGCATTTT
-	TRBV7-2	TRBD1	TRBJ2-7	CASSPAGTGVSYEQYF	TGTGCCAGCAGCCCGGCGGGGACAGGGGTCTCCTACGAGCAGTACTTC
-	TRBV5-1	-	TRBJ1-6	CASSLAAGQINSPLHF	TGCGCCAGCAGCTTGGCCGCAGGACAGATAAATTCACCCCTCCACTTT
-	TRBV7-6	-	TRBJ2-2	CASSSGSNTGELFF	TGTGCCAGCAGCTCTGGGTCGAACACCGGGGAGCTGTTTTTT
-	TRBV7-9	TRBD1	TRBJ2-7	CASSARQGYYEQYF	TGTGCCAGCAGCGCGCGACAGGGCTACTACGAGCAGTACTTC
many	TRBV4-2	TRBD2	TRBJ2-1	CASSGGQRGPYNEQFF	TGTGCCAGCAGCGGAGGGCAGCGGGGCCCCTACAATGAGCAGTTCTTC
-	TRBV7-9	-	TRBJ1-2	CASSLGPETYGYTF	TGTGCCAGCAGCTTAGGTCCAGAAACCTATGGCTACACCTTC
once	TRBV4-3	-	TRBJ2-3	CASSHDRGADTQYF	TGCGCCAGCAGCCATGACAGAGGGGCAGATACGCAGTATTTT
-	TRBV19	-	TRBJ1-5	CASSGTGNQPQHF	TGTGCCAGTAGTGGAACAGGGAATCAGCCCCAGCATTTT
-	TRBV12-5	-	TRBJ1-1	CASGLESYTEAFF	TGTGCTAGTGGTTTGGAGAGCTACACTGAAGCTTTCTTT
-	TRBV20-1	-	TRBJ1-1	CSARGFSEAFF	TGCAGTGCTAGGGGGTTTTCTGAAGCTTTCTTT
-	TRBV11-2	TRBD1	TRBJ2-1	CASSSLTGSYNEQFF	TGTGCCAGCAGCTCCCTGACAGGGAGCTACAATGAGCAGTTCTTC
-	TRBV6-5	-	TRBJ2-7	CASGYLASYEQYF	TGTGCCAGCGGTTACCTAGCGAGCTACGAGCAGTACTTC
few	TRBV7-2	-	TRBJ2-7	CASSPSGTVSYEQYF	TGTGCCAGCAGCCCAAGCGGAACAGTCTCCTACGAGCAGTACTTC
-	TRBV19	-	TRBJ2-3	CASSPRASPGDTQYF	TGTGCCAGTAGCCCCAGGGCTAGCCCCGGGGATACGCAGTATTTT
-	TRBV21-1	-	TRBJ2-2	CASSKAGNRTGELFF	TGTGCCAGCAGCAAAGCGGGGAATCGGACCGGGGAGCTGTTTTTT
-	TRBV5-1	-	TRBJ2-1	CASSPLGTVNEQFF	TGCGCCAGCAGCCCCCTCGGGACGGTTAATGAGCAGTTCTTC
-	TRBV30	-	TRBJ2-1	CAWRAGSSSTYNEQFF	TGTGCCTGGAGAGCCGGGAGCTCCTCCACCTACAATGAGCAGTTCTTC
-	TRBV6-2/TRBV6-3	-	TRBJ2-1	CASSSPTGRAYNEQFF	TGTGCCAGCAGTTCGCCGACAGGGAGGGCCTACAATGAGCAGTTCTTC
-	TRBV27	-	TRBJ1-5	CASRRYPWDNQPQHF	TGTGCCAGCAGGAGATACCCCTGGGACAATCAGCCCCAGCATTTT
-	TRBV7-2	-	TRBJ2-1	CASSLVAKRGNEQFF	TGTGCCAGCAGCTTAGTGGCGAAACGTGGCAATGAGCAGTTCTTC
few	TRBV7-9	-	TRBJ1-2	CASSLAFTGYGYTF	TGTGCCAGCAGCTTAGCGTTTACAGGCTATGGCTACACCTTC
once	TRBV30	-	TRBJ2-3	CAASGSGTDTQYF	TGTGCCGCCTCGGGTAGCGGCACAGATACGCAGTATTTT
-	TRBV2	-	TRBJ1-5	CASSDSNQPQHF	TGTGCCAGCAGCGACAGCAATCAGCCCCAGCATTTT
-	TRBV4-2	-	TRBJ2-5	CASSQEGGGPDLQETQYF	TGTGCCAGCAGCCAAGAGGGCGGGGGCCCCGATCTTCAAGAGACCCAGTACTTC
-	TRBV19	-	TRBJ1-4	CASSISGTGLATNEKLFF	TGTGCCAGTAGTATATCCGGAACAGGGCTTGCAACTAATGAAAAACTGTTTTTT
few	TRBV7-2	-	TRBJ1-5	CASSFTGKEPQHF	TGTGCCAGCAGTTTCACAGGGAAGGAGCCCCAGCATTTT
-	TRBV27	-	TRBJ1-1	CASSPFPLVEAFF	TGTGCCAGCAGTCCCTTTCCGTTGGTGGAGGCTTTCTTT
-	TRBV13	TRBD2	TRBJ2-5	CASSLAPGLAGGRETQYF	TGTGCCAGCAGCTTAGCCCCAGGACTAGCGGGGGGGCGGGAGACCCAGTACTTC
-	TRBV29-1	TRBD1	TRBJ2-7	CSVQTGSYEQYF	TGCAGCGTCCAGACAGGGAGCTACGAGCAGTACTTC
-	TRBV12-2	-	TRBJ2-4	CASRLASKNIQYF	TGTGCAAGTCGCTTAGCATCCAAAAACATTCAGTACTTC
-	TRBV18	TRBD1	TRBJ1-1	CASSLSGTGLEAFF	TGTGCCAGCTCACTATCCGGGACAGGTCTTGAAGCTTTCTTT
-	TRBV7-2	-	TRBJ1-5	CASSLAGFGNQPQHF	TGTGCCAGCAGCTTAGCCGGGTTCGGCAATCAGCCCCAGCATTTT
once	TRBV6-5	-	TRBJ2-3	CASSLQGHGADTQYF	TGTGCCAGCAGCCTACAGGGCCATGGCGCAGATACGCAGTATTTT
-	TRBV28	TRBD1	TRBJ1-4	CASSFRTGGGEKLFF	TGTGCCAGCAGTTTCAGGACAGGGGGCGGTGAAAAACTGTTTTTT
-	TRBV6-5	-	TRBJ2-2	CASSFSDRFSTGELFF	TGTGCCAGCAGTTTTTCGGACAGATTTTCCACCGGGGAGCTGTTTTTT
-	TRBV7-2	-	TRBJ1-4	CASSPQPAGGEKLFF	TGTGCCAGCAGCCCACAGCCCGCCGGGGGTGAAAAACTGTTTTTT
-	TRBV24-1	TRBD1	TRBJ2-5	CATSGGQGGLMKTQYF	TGTGCCACCAGTGGGGGACAGGGAGGTTTGATGAAGACCCAGTACTTC
-	TRBV24-1	TRBD1	TRBJ2-3	CATSQGTGGTDTQYF	TGTGCCACCAGTCAAGGGACAGGGGGCACAGATACGCAGTATTTT
-	TRBV7-2	-	TRBJ2-5	CATHERLASETQYF	TGTGCCACCCATGAGAGGCTAGCGAGTGAGACCCAGTACTTC
-	TRBV27	-	TRBJ2-1	CASSFGGPYNEQFF	TGTGCCAGCAGTTTCGGGGGACCCTACAATGAGCAGTTCTTC
-	TRBV6-2/TRBV6-3	TRBD1	TRBJ1-5	CASSYPRTGPTQPQHF	TGTGCCAGCAGTTACCCCCGGACAGGGCCTACTCAGCCCCAGCATTTT
-	TRBV19	-	TRBJ2-1	CASSPPPRTSNNEQFF	TGTGCCAGTAGTCCCCCCCCACGGACGTCGAACAATGAGCAGTTCTTC
-	TRBV4-3	-	TRBJ2-2	CASSQELALQAGELFF	TGCGCCAGCAGCCAGGAACTAGCCCTCCAGGCCGGGGAGCTGTTTTTT
-	TRBV19	-	TRBJ2-1	CASSLGHYNEQFF	TGTGCCAGTAGTTTGGGACATTACAATGAGCAGTTCTTC
-	TRBV5-1	-	TRBJ2-7	CASSSWTSGTYEQYF	TGCGCCAGCAGCTCTTGGACCTCGGGAACCTACGAGCAGTACTTC
-	TRBV6-2/TRBV6-3	-	TRBJ2-5	CASSYVGQQETQYF	TGTGCCAGCAGTTACGTAGGACAGCAAGAGACCCAGTACTTC
-	TRBV11-2	-	TRBJ1-4	CASSLRGTIATNEKLFF	TGTGCCAGCAGCTTAAGGGGGACGATTGCGACTAATGAAAAACTGTTTTTT
-	TRBV4-2	-	TRBJ1-2	CASSQDQSHRGYTF	TGTGCCAGCAGCCAAGATCAAAGTCACCGGGGCTACACCTTC
-	TRBV20-1	-	TRBJ2-7	CSALATYEQYF	TGCAGTGCGCTAGCAACCTACGAGCAGTACTTC
-	TRBV7-2	-	TRBJ1-2	CASSSLGINYGYTF	TGTGCCAGCAGCTCTCTGGGGATTAACTATGGCTACACCTTC
-	TRBV4-3	-	TRBJ1-2	CASSQEGGAYGYTF	TGCGCCAGCAGCCAAGAGGGGGGGGCCTATGGCTACACCTTC
-	TRBV11-3	TRBD1	TRBJ2-1	CASSRDRAVNEQFF	TGTGCCAGCAGCCGGGACAGGGCTGTCAATGAGCAGTTCTTC
-	TRBV7-2	TRBD1	TRBJ2-2	CASSSDRAGTGELFF	TGTGCCAGCAGCTCGGACAGGGCGGGCACCGGGGAGCTGTTTTTT
-	TRBV6-6	-	TRBJ2-7	CASIRDQSYEQYF	TGTGCCAGCATTAGGGACCAAAGCTACGAGCAGTACTTC